A single sample gave rise to the 8 T cell receptor beta chains below, sequenced in a study of memory CD4+ T cells and cytomegalovirus serostatus. The sort gate was single viable CD3+CD4+CD8-CD45RO+ cells for memory CD4+ T cells. Using immunoSEQ multiplex PCR, the repertoire was profiled, and TCRdb retains in-frame clones only, with some absent. Of about 48,000 clones listed, around 78% are singletons. The sample consisted of memory CD4+ T cells from blood. The receptor source for this set is an adult in good health and CMV-seronegative.

The chain has TRBV6-6 and TRBJ1-4; tentatively, D is TRBD1 (6 bases). CDR1 is MNHNY, CDR2 SVGAGI, per germline (reference sequence). The CDR3 runs to 16 residues. The ends were cut back, 0 bases at V and 7 bases at J, with 15 bases in the middle. Here the CDR3 DNA reads TGTGCCAGCAGTTACTCCCAGGGGCGTAGAAGTGAAAAACTGTTTTTT. Its translation: CASSYSQGRRSEKLFF.

The chain uses TRBV5-4 and TRBJ1-1; 7 bases agree with TRBD1. CDR1 and CDR2 (germline): SGHNT, YYREEE (reference sequence). The CDR3 consists of 15 residues. V trimming: 3 bases; J trimming: 5 bases; junction bases outside the gene matches: 10. CDR3 region: CASSSPETGRTEAFF. Here the CDR3 DNA reads TGTGCCAGCAGCTCGCCTGAGACAGGGAGGACTGAAGCTTTCTTT.

The rearrangement links TRBV28 to TRBJ2-2; TRBD2 matches at 16 bases. Unmatched junction bases numbered 5, after V lost 4 bases and J lost 6 bases. The length of the CDR3 is 17 residues. The V gene's germline CDR1 is MDHEN and CDR2 SYDVKM. The CDR3 region is CASSSPGTSGRAGELFF. For the CDR3, the DNA is TGTGCCAGCAGTTCCCCGGGGACTAGCGGGAGGGCCGGGGAGCTGTTTTTT.

V gene TRBV25-1 combines with J gene TRBJ2-1; 9 nucleotides line up with TRBD2. CDR1 is MGHDK and CDR2 is SYGVNS in the germline V gene. The CDR3 loop spans 16 amino acids. J lost 0 bases, V lost 6 bases, and 6 bases had no gene match. CDR3 sequence: CASSSSGDSSYNEQFF. CDR3 in DNA: TGTGCCAGCAGCTCTAGCGGGGATAGCTCCTACAATGAGCAGTTCTTC.

V usage is TRBV7-9 and J usage is TRBJ2-3; D is unresolved. Trimming cost V 1 base and J 4 bases, with 6 bases left between them. This CDR3 is 13 amino acids long. Looked up from germline, CDR1 is SEHNR and CDR2 is FQNEAQ (reference sequence). The CDR3 spells CASSLVWADTQYF. Written as DNA, the CDR3 is TGTGCCAGCAGCTTAGTTTGGGCAGATACGCAGTATTTT.

The count of this clone is one. J is TRBJ2-7 and V is TRBV15; tentatively, D is TRBD2 (5 bases). The germline CDR1 and CDR2 sequences are LNHNV and YYDKDF (reference sequence). Between the trimmed V and J ends, which lost 1 base and 2 bases, there was a span of 15 bases. The CDR3 spans 16 residues. Here the CDR3 DNA reads TGTGCCACCAGCAGAGGAGGGCCCGACTTGGCCTACGAGCAGTACTTC. Translating it yields CATSRGGPDLAYEQYF.

This chain joins TRBV9 and TRBJ2-1, with D unclear. V lost 0 bases and J 0 bases, leaving 7 bases between the germline ends. CDR3 size: 15 residues. Germline-derived CDR1 and CDR2 are SGDLS and YYNGEE. CDR3 residues: CASSVGSSSYNEQFF. Here the CDR3 DNA reads TGTGCCAGCAGCGTAGGAAGTAGCTCCTACAATGAGCAGTTCTTC.

V gene TRBV28 combines with J gene TRBJ2-2; 9 nucleotides match TRBD1. V gave up 6 bases and J gave up 2 bases; unmatched junction bases: 7. Germline CDR1 and CDR2: MDHEN and SYDVKM. The length of the CDR3 is 16 residues. The CDR3 spells CASRDPGQGNTGELFF. The CDR3 nucleotides are TGTGCCAGCAGGGATCCGGGACAGGGTAACACCGGGGAGCTGTTTTTT.